This T cell receptor beta chain was captured in a study of T cell changes during pregnancy in multiple sclerosis. Repertoires were generated with immunoSEQ multiplex PCR, while TCRdb's copy carries only in-frame clones and drops some. Of 45,000 to 75,000 clones detected, 92% appear once; the ten largest clones hold under 0.95%. There are 16 residues in the CDR3. The V gene is TRBV12-2, the J gene TRBJ2-3; the table's D gene call, TRBD2, was not cross checked with the DNA. TRBV12-2 is an annotated pseudogene. The specimen comprised peripheral blood, sampled in the first trimester of pregnancy. The receptor's source is a female donor with multiple sclerosis, enrolled in a pregnancy study. CDR3 sequence: CASRFLGQRATDTQYF. The DNA of the CDR3 is TGTGCAAGTCGCTTCCTGGGTCAGCGGGCCACAGATACGCAGTATTTT.